Below, 15 T cell receptor beta chains from the same sample are listed, as sequenced in a study of T cells in Graves' hyperthyroidism and ophthalmopathy (dated by TCRdb to the late 2010s). The library was generated by multiplex PCR. These reads were obtained on an Illumina HiSeq 2000. Amplification of TCR beta CDR3 regions was carried out from RNA transcripts. A first-round RT-PCR of the TCR CDR3 used the HTBI primer set with the Qiagen OneStep RT-PCR kit. Starting from the raw public reads, TCRdb applied fastp trimming at Q25, assembled clones with MiXCR and retained in-frame beta chains. Identical CDR3 proteins give one entry, which carries the most common genes and DNA. Within this sample are hundreds of thousands of distinct CDR3 sequences, with 46% of them counted one time only. Roughly 8.2% of the sample lies in the top ten. The material sequenced was peripheral blood or thyroid tissue (not recorded which). The receptors stem from a woman between 18 and 30 years old with Graves' hyperthyroidism. Donor details come from another sample of the same person, matched by shared clones.

In its sample, this clonotype was seen many times. The chain joins TRBV24-1 to TRBJ2-7, with a possible D match to TRBD1 (5 bases). Trimming pared 9 bases from V and 0 bases from J, leaving 11 bases between. Germline-derived CDR1 and CDR2 are KGHDR and SFDVKD. The CDR3 loop spans 13 amino acids. The CDR3: CATGQGSSYEQYF. For the CDR3, the DNA is TGTGCCACCGGCCAGGGCAGCTCCTACGAGCAGTACTTC.

The table lists this clonotype with many counts. CDR3 nucleotides: TGTGCCAGCAGCTTAGCCGGGCAGGTTCGACCCCAGCATTTT. Encoded protein: CASSLAGQVRPQHF. The chain recombines TRBV7-9 with TRBJ1-5; D gene ambiguous. The V end lost 0 bases, the J end lost 10 bases, and 13 bases lay between the germline ends. This CDR3 has 14 amino acids. Germline V gene sequence: CDR1 SEHNR, CDR2 FQNEAQ (reference sequence).

CDR3 amino acids: CASRTGTGDNQPQHF. In nucleotides, the CDR3 is TGTGCCAGCAGGACCGGGACAGGAGATAATCAGCCCCAGCATTTT. The chain links TRBV2 to TRBJ1-5; 8 bases match TRBD1. V lost 6 bases, J lost 4 bases, and 8 bases stayed unmatched. Looked up from germline, CDR1 is SNHLY and CDR2 is FYNNEI. The CDR3 has 15 residues.

This clonotype occurred many times. V usage is TRBV2 and J usage is TRBJ1-2; no definite D call. V lost 7 bases and J lost 5, with 8 bases in between. CDR3 length: 11 amino acids. CDR1 and CDR2 (germline): SNHLY, FYNNEI. The CDR3 bases are TGTGCCAGCAACAGAGATTATGGCTACACCTTC. Translating it yields CASNRDYGYTF.

The chain couples TRBV19 to TRBJ2-6; 7 nucleotides match TRBD1. With 9 bases clipped from V and 3 bases from J, the junction kept 14 bases outside the gene matches. Germline-derived CDR1 and CDR2 are LNHDA and SQIVND (reference sequence). This CDR3 has 17 amino acids. The CDR3, as DNA: TGTGCCAGCAGTTCTTCCCTGACAGGGAATGGGGCCAACGTCCTGACTTTC. Translation gives CASSSSLTGNGANVLTF.

This chain uses TRBV20-1 with TRBJ2-7, with D possibly being TRBD1 or TRBD2 (5 bases each). CDR3 size: 16 residues. V was shortened by 7 bases and J by 3 bases, with 25 bases between the two germline ends. Germline CDR1 reads DFQATT; CDR2 reads SNEGSKA (reference sequence). The CDR3 loop is CSVSWKQGEGSYEQYF. As DNA, the CDR3 is TGCAGTGTTTCGTGGAAGCAGGGAGAGGGGAGCTACGAGCAGTACTTC.

A note on this clonotype: This could be a read error, since a much larger clone is one nucleotide away. V usage is TRBV6-1 and J usage is TRBJ2-2; D may be TRBD2 (6 bases). The ends were cut back, 3 bases at V and 6 bases at J, with 8 bases in the middle. In germline, CDR1 is MNHNS, CDR2 SASEGT. The CDR3 is made up of 13 amino acids. CDR3 amino acids: CASSELAAGELFF. Written as DNA, the CDR3 is TGTGCCAGCAGTGAGTTAGCGGCCGGGGAGCTGTTTTTT.

The CDR3 nucleotides are TGTGCCAGCAGCGTAGCCTGGGGAGAGTACCAAGAGACCCAGTACTTC. Protein sequence: CASSVAWGEYQETQYF. V gene TRBV9 combines with J gene TRBJ2-5; D may be TRBD2 (5 bases). Trimming pared 0 bases from V and 0 bases from J, leaving 12 bases between. CDR3 size: 16 residues. The germline gives CDR1 SGDLS, CDR2 YYNGEE. Combining the CDR3 with reference TRBV9 and TRBJ2-5 gives the whole variable domain DSGVTQTPKHLITATGQRVTLRCSPRSGDLSVYWYQQSLDQGLQFLIQYYNGEERAKGNILERFSAQQFPDLHSELNLSSLELGDSALYFCASSVAWGEYQETQYFGPGTRLLVL.

This clonotype was seen only once. The gene calls are TRBV9 and TRBJ1-5, with no clear D. This CDR3 spans 15 amino acids. V was cut by 0 bases and J by 7 bases, with 14 bases left in between. The V gene's germline CDR1 is SGDLS and CDR2 YYNGEE. CDR3 amino acids: CASSVESDPRQPQHF. In nucleotides, the CDR3 is TGTGCCAGCAGCGTAGAAAGCGACCCGAGGCAGCCCCAGCATTTT. Based on the CDR3 plus reference TRBV9 and TRBJ1-5, the full variable domain is DSGVTQTPKHLITATGQRVTLRCSPRSGDLSVYWYQQSLDQGLQFLIQYYNGEERAKGNILERFSAQQFPDLHSELNLSSLELGDSALYFCASSVESDPRQPQHFGDGTRLSIL.

This rearrangement joins TRBV7-8 to TRBJ2-3, with TRBD2 identical over 11 bases. The germline gives CDR1 SGHVS, CDR2 FQNEAQ. Germline trimming cut 5 bases from V and 0 bases from J; bases unmatched to any gene: 7. The CDR3 is made up of 17 amino acids. CDR3 residues: CASSVGLAGSSTDTQYF. The CDR3 bases are TGTGCCAGCAGCGTAGGACTAGCGGGTTCCAGCACAGATACGCAGTATTTT.

Concerning this clonotype itself: Sequence at one end of the junction differs from germline and may be a read error. The chain employs TRBV19 and TRBJ1-2; D may be TRBD1 (6 bases). The germline gives CDR1 LNHDA, CDR2 SQIVND (reference sequence). The CDR3 covers 12 residues. The CDR3 nucleotides are TGTGCCGGTTCTCGGACAGTCGGTGGCTGCACCTTC. It is translated as CAGSRTVGGCTF. Together with reference TRBV19 and TRBJ1-2, the CDR3 gives the full variable domain: DGGITQSPKYLFRKEGQNVTLSCEQNLNHDAMYWYRQDPGQGLRLIYYSQIVNDFQKGDIAEGYSVSREKKESFPLTVTSAQKNPTAFYLCAGSRTVGGCTFGSGTRLTVV.

Here the CDR3 DNA reads TGCAGCAGTGAAGCCAGCTCTGGGGCCAACGTCCTGACTTTC. Translated: CSSEASSGANVLTF. The rearrangement joins TRBV29-1 to TRBJ2-6; D is ambiguous. This CDR3 is 14 amino acids long. Trimming took 8 bases from V and 0 from J, leaving 11 bases between them. Germline V gene lookup returns CDR1 SQVTM and CDR2 ANQGSEA.

The chain recombines TRBV5-4 with TRBJ2-5, with TRBD2 matching 11 bases. With 3 bases clipped from V and 2 bases from J, the junction kept 9 bases outside the gene matches. CDR3 length equals 17 residues. The V gene's germline CDR1 is SGHNT and CDR2 YYREEE (reference sequence). CDR3 protein: CASSSLTSGGGQETQYF. The CDR3 DNA follows: TGTGCCAGCAGCTCGCTAACTAGCGGGGGCGGGCAAGAGACCCAGTACTTC.

This clonotype was counted between two and nine times. V is TRBV6-1 and J is TRBJ1-3, with 12 bases fitting TRBD1. V was pared by 4 bases and J by 4 bases, with 2 bases of the junction left unmatched. Germline V CDR1 and CDR2: MNHNS, SASEGT. The CDR3 spans 15 residues. This CDR3 is CASSGGQGAGNTIYF. The CDR3 DNA reads as TGTGCCAGCAGTGGGGGACAGGGGGCCGGAAACACCATATATTTT.

V gene TRBV12-3 or TRBV12-4 combines with J gene TRBJ1-2; TRBD1 might be the D (6 bases). This CDR3 contains 12 residues. Trimming removed 7 bases at V and 7 bases at J, with 13 bases between. The CDR3 region is CASTRDNFGYTF. CDR3 nucleotide sequence: TGTGCCAGCACTCGGGACAATTTTGGCTACACCTTC.